Following are 23 T cell receptor beta chains from one sample sequenced in a study of CD4 T cells in relation to SARS-CoV-2 and coronaviruses (dated by TCRdb to about 2021). Library creation used the immunoSEQ multiplex PCR assay. The table comes from immuneACCESS by way of TCRdb, which keeps in-frame sequences with V and J called. Part of the clones is missing from these tables; in studies checked, under half for an unresolved V gene and the rest for unknown reasons. This sample gives fewer than 25,000 clones in total; 70% to 80% of them show up just once. The top ten clonotypes cover 20% to 30% of the sample. No antigen has been identified for these receptors. CD4+ T cells from unexposed donors were collected before the COVID-19 pandemic (2011-2018). After roughly 11 days of culture, CD4+ T cells were isolated with the EasySep CD4+ T cell isolation kit. Sample: CD4+ T cells from PBMCs, cultured in vitro. All receptors derive from a human donor in good health.

The genes are TRBV6-5 and TRBJ2-3; the match to TRBD2 covers 8 bases. The ends lost 6 bases at V and 6 bases at J; junction bases unmatched: 5. Germline CDR1 reads MNHEY; CDR2 reads SVGAGI. The CDR3 runs 13 residues. The CDR3 sequence: CASRGLAVDTQYF. For the CDR3, the DNA is TGTGCCAGCAGAGGACTAGCCGTGGATACGCAGTATTTT.

This rearrangement joins TRBV4-3 to TRBJ2-2, with TRBD1 matching over 7 bases. Germline CDR1 is LGHNA and CDR2 is YSLEER. Trimming cost V 4 bases and J 5 bases; bases outside gene matches: 7. CDR3 size: 15 residues. CDR3 sequence (DNA): TGCGCCAGCAGCCCTGATACAGGGGCGACCGGGGAGCTGTTTTTT. Its translation: CASSPDTGATGELFF.

This clone was recorded a few times. This CDR3 reads CASRIGANTGELFF. The CDR3 DNA reads TGCGCCAGCCGCATCGGGGCGAACACCGGGGAGCTGTTTTTT. The rearrangement joins TRBV4-1 to TRBJ2-2; the D gene is possibly TRBD2 (5 bases). Germline CDR1 MGHRA, CDR2 YSYEKL. The CDR3 contains 14 residues. Trimming stripped 8 bases from V and 0 bases from J, with 10 bases between.

The rearrangement links TRBV4-1 to TRBJ2-2; perhaps D is TRBD1 or TRBD2 (5 bases each). V lost 3 bases, J lost 6 bases, and 11 bases lay in between. Germline V CDR1 and CDR2: MGHRA, YSYEKL. The CDR3 is made up of 14 amino acids. CDR3 nucleotide sequence: TGCGCCAGCAGCCATGAGGGGTGGTCCGGGGAGCTGTTTTTT. Protein sequence: CASSHEGWSGELFF.

The V and J genes are TRBV5-1 and TRBJ2-7; 11 bases agree with TRBD1. Trimming at V came to 3 bases and at J to 5 bases, leaving 4 bases not matched to a gene. Germline CDR1 is SGHRS and CDR2 is YFSETQ. The CDR3 is 14 amino acids. The CDR3 DNA is TGCGCCAGCAGCTGGGGGGACAGGGGGAACGAGCAGTACTTC. Amino acid sequence: CASSWGDRGNEQYF.

The chain joins TRBV6-5 to TRBJ2-2; 7 bases are shared with TRBD2. The CDR3 has 16 residues. Per germline, CDR1 MNHEY and CDR2 SVGAGI. With V trimmed by 4 bases and J by 5 bases, 10 bases remained unmatched. In DNA form, the CDR3 reads TGTGCCAGCAGTTCTGGCCGGGACTACAATACCGGGGAGCTGTTTTTT. It is translated as CASSSGRDYNTGELFF.

This rearrangement joins TRBV6-5 to TRBJ2-2; D remains unclear. CDR3 length: 15 residues. Looked up from germline, CDR1 is MNHEY and CDR2 is SVGAGI. V dropped 7 bases and J dropped 0 bases, with 12 bases sitting between them. The CDR3 reads CASTMTHSNTGELFF. The DNA for the CDR3 is TGTGCCAGCACTATGACACACTCGAACACCGGGGAGCTGTTTTTT.

The V and J genes are TRBV4-2 and TRBJ2-5; D perhaps matches TRBD2 (5 bases). Germline lookup yields CDR1 LGHNA and CDR2 YNFKEQ. The CDR3 is made up of 14 amino acids. Trimming stripped 4 bases from V and 1 base from J, with 10 bases between. CDR3 coding DNA: TGTGCCAGCAGCCGGCGGGTGGGCCAAGAGACCCAGTACTTC. This gives the protein CASSRRVGQETQYF.

This clone appeared a single time. The J gene is TRBJ1-5, the V gene TRBV7-9; 8 nucleotides line up with TRBD1. CDR1 and CDR2 (germline): SEHNR, FQNEAQ (reference sequence). CDR3 length: 14 amino acids. The trim removed 4 bases at V and 11 bases at J, leaving 10 bases unmatched. The CDR3: CASSSGTGGGTQHF. The CDR3 bases are TGTGCCAGCAGCTCCGGGACAGGCGGGGGAACCCAGCATTTT.

This chain uses TRBV24-1 with TRBJ2-1; 11 positions match TRBD2. Germline assignment: CDR1 KGHDR and CDR2 SFDVKD. Unmatched junction bases numbered 9, after V lost 0 bases and J lost 6 bases. The CDR3 runs to 18 residues. CDR3 nucleotide sequence: TGTGCCACCAGTGATTTGCCGGGACTAGCGGTGGGCTGCAATGAGCAGTTCTTC. This sequence encodes CATSDLPGLAVGCNEQFF.

This clone was observed a single time. The chain is built from TRBV5-1 and TRBJ1-5, with 8 bases aligning to TRBD1. The CDR3 sequence is 15 residues long. Germline assignment: CDR1 SGHRS and CDR2 YFSETQ. Germline trimming cut 4 bases from V and 2 bases from J; bases unmatched to any gene: 5. CDR3 sequence reads: CASSPEGQGNQPQHF. For the CDR3, the DNA is TGCGCCAGCAGCCCCGAGGGACAGGGCAATCAGCCCCAGCATTTT.

This rearrangement joins TRBV2 to TRBJ1-2; 7 nucleotides line up with TRBD1. The length of the CDR3 is 14 residues. Germline trimming cut 4 bases from V and 4 bases from J; bases unmatched to any gene: 6. Germline V gives CDR1 SNHLY, CDR2 FYNNEI. The CDR3 bases are TGTGCCAGCAGTGGACAGGGTGCGTCCTATGGCTACACCTTC. Protein sequence: CASSGQGASYGYTF.

The chain carries TRBV28 and TRBJ1-2; weak D call: TRBD1 (5 bases). Per the germline V gene, CDR1 is MDHEN and CDR2 is SYDVKM. The CDR3 consists of 14 residues. Deletions cut 6 bases from V and 2 bases from J, with 13 bases between. CDR3 nucleotides: TGTGCCAGCAGGCAGGGTGGGGGAAACTATGGCTACACCTTC. Encoded protein: CASRQGGGNYGYTF.

This chain joins TRBV10-3 and TRBJ2-4; possibly TRBD1 for D (6 bases). This CDR3 comprises 17 residues. V dropped 0 bases and J dropped 7 bases, with 19 bases sitting between them. Germline V lookup: CDR1 ENHRY, CDR2 SYGVKD. The CDR3 protein is CAISESGQGEGVNIQYF. The CDR3 DNA sequence: TGTGCCATCAGTGAGTCGGGGCAGGGTGAGGGGGTCAACATTCAGTACTTC.

This chain uses TRBV27 with TRBJ1-6, with unresolved D. Trimming left V 5 bases short and J 8 bases short, with 13 bases between. Germline lookup yields CDR1 MNHEY and CDR2 SMNVEV (reference sequence). This CDR3 has 14 amino acids. CDR3 region: CASSATDGYSPLHF. The CDR3 DNA reads TGTGCCAGCAGTGCCACGGACGGGTATTCACCCCTCCACTTT.

This chain uses TRBV30 with TRBJ1-5; D is undetermined. V was pared by 4 bases and J by 1 base, with 8 bases between. The germline CDR1 and CDR2 sequences are GTSNPN and SVGIG (reference sequence). The CDR3 loop spans 13 amino acids. The DNA of the CDR3 is TGTGCCTGGAATCAATTGAGCAATCAGCCCCAGCATTTT. Protein product: CAWNQLSNQPQHF.

The chain employs TRBV19 and TRBJ2-1; a possible D gene is TRBD2 (5 bases). Trimming shortened V by 7 bases and J by 4 bases, and 14 bases separated the two germline ends. CDR3 length equals 14 residues. Per the germline V gene, CDR1 is LNHDA and CDR2 is SQIVND (reference sequence). This CDR3 reads CASKDGLQYNEQFF. The CDR3 coding sequence is TGTGCCAGTAAGGATGGACTTCAGTACAATGAGCAGTTCTTC.

The chain has TRBV28 and TRBJ1-3; D not certain. V was cut by 7 bases and J by 0 bases, with 19 bases left in between. The germline gives CDR1 MDHEN, CDR2 SYDVKM. This CDR3 has 17 amino acids. In DNA form, the CDR3 reads TGTGCCAGCATCCCCAGTTCCTTGTTTTCCTCTGGAAACACCATATATTTT. Translating gives CASIPSSLFSSGNTIYF.

The genes are TRBV6-2 or TRBV6-3 and TRBJ1-1; D might be TRBD1 (6 bases). This CDR3 has 17 residues. Trimming stripped 6 bases from V and 1 base from J, with 21 bases between. Germline CDR1 and CDR2: MNHEY and SVGEGT. The DNA for the CDR3 is TGTGCCAGCAGCTCCACGACAGGTTCTTACGGGAACACTGAAGCTTTCTTT. Protein: CASSSTTGSYGNTEAFF.

The rearrangement joins TRBV4-3 to TRBJ2-3; D is perhaps TRBD2 (7 bases). Trimming took 4 bases from V and 0 from J, leaving 17 bases between them. The CDR3 loop spans 17 amino acids. Germline loops: CDR1 LGHNA, CDR2 YSLEER. The CDR3 nucleotides are TGCGCCAGCAGCCCCGCTCCGGGGGGCCAGAGCACAGATACGCAGTATTTT. It yields the protein CASSPAPGGQSTDTQYF.

CDR3 sequence: CASSTGFRYNSPLHF. CDR3 DNA sequence: TGTGCCAGTAGTACAGGGTTCAGGTATAATTCACCCCTCCACTTT. V usage is TRBV19 and J usage is TRBJ1-6; tentative D call: TRBD1 (5 bases). CDR3 size: 15 residues. Germline lookup yields CDR1 LNHDA and CDR2 SQIVND (reference sequence). With 4 bases removed from V and 4 bases from J, the gap between germline ends came to 11 bases.

The chain joins TRBV6-1 to TRBJ1-4, with D unresolved. Per germline, CDR1 MNHNS and CDR2 SASEGT. This CDR3 is built from 15 residues. Trimming stripped 0 bases from V and 0 bases from J, with 5 bases between. This CDR3 reads CASSEAYATNEKLFF. The CDR3 DNA follows: TGTGCCAGCAGTGAAGCTTACGCAACTAATGAAAAACTGTTTTTT.

The chain couples TRBV6-6 to TRBJ1-5; TRBD1 agrees at 10 bases. CDR3 size: 15 residues. Losses at the gene ends were 5 bases for V and 6 bases for J; bases not matched to a gene: 7. Germline V gene sequence: CDR1 MNHNY, CDR2 SVGAGI (reference sequence). The CDR3 DNA is TGTGCCAGCAGTACACAAGGACAGGGGGGTCAGCCCCAGCATTTT. Its translation: CASSTQGQGGQPQHF.